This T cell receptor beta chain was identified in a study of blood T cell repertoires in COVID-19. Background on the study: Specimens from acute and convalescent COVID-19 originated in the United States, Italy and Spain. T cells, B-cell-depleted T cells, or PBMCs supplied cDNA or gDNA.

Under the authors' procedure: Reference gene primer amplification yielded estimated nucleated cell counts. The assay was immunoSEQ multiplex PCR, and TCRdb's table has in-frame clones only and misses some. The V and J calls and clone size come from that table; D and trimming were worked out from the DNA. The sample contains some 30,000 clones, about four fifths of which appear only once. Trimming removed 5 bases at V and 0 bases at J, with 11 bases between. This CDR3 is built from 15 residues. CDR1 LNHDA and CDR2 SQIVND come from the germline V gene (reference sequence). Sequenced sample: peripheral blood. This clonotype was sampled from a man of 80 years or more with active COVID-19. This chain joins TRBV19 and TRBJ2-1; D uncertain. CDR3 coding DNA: TGTGCCAGTAGTCCCTCGGCAGGCTCCTACAATGAGCAGTTCTTC. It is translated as CASSPSAGSYNEQFF. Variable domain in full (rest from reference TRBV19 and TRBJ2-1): DGGITQSPKYLFRKEGQNVTLSCEQNLNHDAMYWYRQDPGQGLRLIYYSQIVNDFQKGDIAEGYSVSREKKESFPLTVTSAQKNPTAFYLCASSPSAGSYNEQFFGPGTRLTVL.